The next 30 T cell receptor beta chains were all read from a single sample in a study of graft-versus-host responses after intestinal transplantation. What these receptors recognize is not known. Profiled with immunoSEQ multiplex PCR; TCRdb holds only in-frame clones, not every one. Among around 130,000 clones listed, around 90% were seen once. Sequencing used unstimulated CD4+ T cells sorted from spleen or lymph node cells, obtained before intestinal transplant. Every receptor here comes from a human donor who received an intestinal transplant.

The rearrangement joins TRBV5-4 to TRBJ1-6, with 9 bases matching TRBD1. The germline CDR1 and CDR2 sequences are SGHNT and YYREEE (reference sequence). The CDR3 length is 16 residues. With 3 bases clipped from V and 9 bases from J, the junction kept 10 bases outside the gene matches. The CDR3: CASSSDLDRGVSPLHF. DNA of the CDR3: TGTGCCAGCAGCTCGGACCTAGACAGGGGGGTTTCACCCCTCCACTTT.

This clone is a singleton in its sample. The chain couples TRBV7-9 to TRBJ1-6, with no clear D. The CDR3 loop spans 13 amino acids. CDR1 is SEHNR, CDR2 FQNEAQ, per germline (reference sequence). The V end lost 3 bases, the J end lost 5 bases, and 5 bases lay between the germline ends. CDR3 DNA sequence: TGTGCCAGCAGCTTGCAGGATAATTCACCCCTCCACTTT. Its protein is CASSLQDNSPLHF.

This clone was recorded once. The chain joins TRBV6-6 to TRBJ1-2, with 10 bases aligning to TRBD1. Trimming cost V 5 bases and J 8 bases; bases outside gene matches: 8. The CDR3 loop spans 14 amino acids. The germline CDR1 and CDR2 sequences are MNHNY and SVGAGI (reference sequence). The CDR3 DNA follows: TGTGCCAGCAGTACCGGGACAGGGGTTAACGGCTACACCTTC. This gives the protein CASSTGTGVNGYTF.

J is TRBJ1-1 and V is TRBV12-5, with a possible D match to TRBD1 (6 bases). V was cut by 5 bases and J by 7 bases, with 14 bases left in between. Germline assignment: CDR1 LGHNT and CDR2 FRNRAP. This CDR3 region has 13 residues. The CDR3 coding sequence is TGTGCTAGTGGTCCCGACAGGTCTAGTGAAGCTTTCTTT. Translation gives CASGPDRSSEAFF.

This sequence joins TRBV7-6 and TRBJ2-1, with D possibly TRBD2 on 7 matching bases. Trimming removed 2 bases at V and 2 bases at J, with 10 bases between. CDR3 length: 15 residues. Looked up from germline, CDR1 is SGHVS and CDR2 is FNYEAQ. In DNA, the CDR3 is TGTGCCAGCAGCTTAACGCGGGGGCCCTACAATGAGCAGTTCTTC. Its protein product is CASSLTRGPYNEQFF.

As to this clone: This CDR3 is also generated by other DNA sequences in the sample. The chain has TRBV5-4 and TRBJ2-3; D is perhaps TRBD1 or TRBD2 (5 bases each). The V gene lost 0 bases and the J gene lost 5 bases, with 10 bases spanning the gap. The CDR3 is 14 amino acids. From germline, CDR1 is SGHNT and CDR2 YYREEE (reference sequence). CDR3 DNA: TGTGCCAGCAGCTTGGCGGGTGGGGGAGATACGCAGTATTTT. Its translation: CASSLAGGGDTQYF.

The CDR3 loop is CASRRVHSNQPQHF. The CDR3 DNA sequence: TGTGCCAGCAGGAGAGTTCATAGCAATCAGCCCCAGCATTTT. The V gene is TRBV6-1, the J gene TRBJ1-5; D remains unclear. The germline V gene encodes CDR1 MNHNS and CDR2 SASEGT. The CDR3 is 14 residues long. The germline V and J ends were trimmed by 6 bases and 0 bases, with 9 bases remaining between them.

Notes on this clone: At one end, the junction sequence differs from germline, possibly due to a read error. J is TRBJ1-4 and V is TRBV11-2; D is undetermined. Germline assignment: CDR1 SGHAT and CDR2 FQNNGV. CDR3 size: 14 residues. CDR3: CTSSLDRVSEELFF. The CDR3 nucleotides are TGTACCAGCAGCTTAGATCGGGTGTCGGAGGAACTGTTTTTT.

The chain has TRBV5-1 and TRBJ1-1; D is ambiguous. The CDR3 extends over 16 amino acids. The V end was cut by 4 bases, the J end by 0 bases, with 16 bases between. CDR1 is SGHRS, CDR2 YFSETQ, per germline. CDR3 sequence reads: CASSPRHRGLNTEAFF. DNA for the CDR3: TGCGCCAGCAGCCCCCGACACCGTGGGTTGAACACTGAAGCTTTCTTT.

The chain links TRBV2 to TRBJ2-6; perhaps TRBD1 as D (5 bases). There are 13 residues in the CDR3. Germline CDR1 reads SNHLY; CDR2 reads FYNNEI. Trimming cost V 8 bases and J 3 bases, with 8 bases left between them. The CDR3 protein is CASQGDGANVLTF. The CDR3 nucleotides read TGTGCCAGCCAAGGGGATGGGGCCAACGTCCTGACTTTC.

The rearrangement links TRBV5-6 to TRBJ2-5; the D is unclear. The V and J ends lost 4 bases and 0 bases respectively, with 13 bases between them. The CDR3 contains 15 residues. CDR1 and CDR2 (germline): SGHDT, YYEEEE. In DNA form, the CDR3 reads TGTGCCAGCAGCCCGCTCCCGACCGACCAAGAGACCCAGTACTTC. Protein sequence: CASSPLPTDQETQYF.

CDR3 DNA: TGTGCCAGCAGCAAAGGGAGGGTTGTTGGTTCGAATGAGCAGTTCTTC. Translated, it gives CASSKGRVVGSNEQFF. The V call is TRBV21-1, the J call TRBJ2-1; the D call TRBD2 from the table was never checked on the DNA. TRBV21-1 is labeled a pseudogene. The CDR3 spans 16 residues.

The rearrangement joins TRBV5-1 to TRBJ1-4; 8 bases line up with TRBD1. This CDR3 contains 15 residues. Germline CDR1 reads SGHRS; CDR2 reads YFSETQ. With 4 bases clipped from V and 10 bases from J, the junction kept 12 bases outside the gene matches. The chain's CDR3 is CASSPGDRTYAKLFF. DNA for the CDR3: TGCGCCAGCAGCCCCGGGGACAGGACGTATGCAAAACTGTTTTTT. Based on the CDR3 plus reference TRBV5-1 and TRBJ1-4, the full variable domain is KAGVTQTPRYLIKTRGQQVTLSCSPISGHRSVSWYQQTPGQGLQFLFEYFSETQRNKGNFPGRFSGRQFSNSRSEMNVSTLELGDSALYLCASSPGDRTYAKLFFGSGTQLSVL.

The chain joins TRBV19 to TRBJ1-4, with 7 bases that match TRBD1. The CDR3 covers 14 residues. Germline V gene lookup returns CDR1 LNHDA and CDR2 SQIVND (reference sequence). V trimming: 3 bases; J trimming: 7 bases; junction bases outside the gene matches: 5. CDR3 nucleotides: TGTGCCAGTAGTATCTCGTGGGACAGTGAAAAACTGTTTTTT. It encodes CASSISWDSEKLFF. The entire variable domain, with the rest obtained from reference TRBV19 and TRBJ1-4, is as follows: DGGITQSPKYLFRKEGQNVTLSCEQNLNHDAMYWYRQDPGQGLRLIYYSQIVNDFQKGDIAEGYSVSREKKESFPLTVTSAQKNPTAFYLCASSISWDSEKLFFGSGTQLSVL.

CDR3 DNA sequence: TGTGCCAGCAGCTCCGGGACAGAATACGAGCAGTACTTC. As protein: CASSSGTEYEQYF. This rearrangement joins TRBV5-6 to TRBJ2-7; 7 bases align to TRBD1. The germline gives CDR1 SGHDT, CDR2 YYEEEE. The trim removed 3 bases at V and 4 bases at J, leaving 4 bases unmatched. This CDR3 comprises 13 residues. The full variable domain, in which reference TRBV5-6 and TRBJ2-7 provide the parts outside the CDR3, is DAGVTQSPTHLIKTRGQQVTLRCSPKSGHDTVSWYQQALGQGPQFIFQYYEEEERQRGNFPDRFSGHQFPNYSSELNVNALLLGDSALYLCASSSGTEYEQYFGPGTRLTVT.

This clone showed up just a few times. The gene calls are TRBV5-1 and TRBJ1-1; no clear D. CDR3 length equals 16 residues. V lost 1 base to trimming and J lost 1 base, with 14 bases between them. Germline CDR1 is SGHRS and CDR2 is YFSETQ. The CDR3 nucleotides read TGCGCCAGCAGCTTGACCGATTTCGGACGGAACACTGAAGCTTTCTTT. Translated: CASSLTDFGRNTEAFF.

J is TRBJ1-4 and V is TRBV2; no definite D call. V lost 6 bases, J lost 5 bases, and 7 bases lay in between. The germline V gene has CDR1 SNHLY and CDR2 FYNNEI. The CDR3 sequence is 12 residues long. CDR3 in amino acids: CASSGRNEKLFF. DNA for the CDR3: TGTGCCAGCAGCGGGCGGAATGAAAAACTGTTTTTT.

The chain recombines TRBV2 with TRBJ2-2, with D unresolved. The V and J ends lost 0 bases and 4 bases respectively, with 18 bases between them. CDR1 SNHLY and CDR2 FYNNEI come from the germline V gene. The CDR3 runs 18 residues. CDR3 amino acids: CASSEARSFDTFTGELFF. The CDR3 bases are TGTGCCAGCAGTGAAGCGCGAAGTTTTGACACCTTCACCGGGGAGCTGTTTTTT.

The V and J genes are TRBV19 and TRBJ1-5; no firm D call. Germline V CDR1 and CDR2: LNHDA, SQIVND (reference sequence). Trimming took off 2 bases at V and 6 bases at J, with 11 bases between the two ends. CDR3 length equals 14 residues. The CDR3 sequence: CASSIRPLAQPQHF. CDR3 in DNA: TGTGCCAGTAGTATACGTCCCCTCGCTCAGCCCCAGCATTTT.

The J gene is TRBJ1-2, the V gene TRBV5-1; D remains unclear. The CDR3 length is 14 residues. V lost 0 bases, J lost 3 bases, and 9 bases lay in between. Germline CDR1 SGHRS, CDR2 YFSETQ. The CDR3 coding sequence is TGCGCCAGCAGCTTGGATAAGGGCCACTATGGCTACACCTTC. Protein sequence: CASSLDKGHYGYTF.

This clone occurred once. V and J are TRBV21-1 and TRBJ1-5; TRBD1 is the table's D call, not checked against the DNA. TRBV21-1 is given as a pseudogene. CDR3 length equals 13 residues. The CDR3 region has the DNA TGTGCCAGCTGGGCTCCTAGCAATCAGCCCCAGCATTTT. Translation gives CASWAPSNQPQHF.

This chain links TRBV10-3 with TRBJ1-5; 9 bases align to TRBD1. Trimming cost V 10 bases and J 4 bases; bases outside gene matches: 8. This CDR3 has 14 amino acids. Germline CDR1 is ENHRY and CDR2 is SYGVKD. Here the CDR3 reads CATLGTGKNQPQHF. DNA of the CDR3: TGTGCCACGCTAGGGACAGGGAAAAATCAGCCCCAGCATTTT.

The gene calls are TRBV2 and TRBJ2-1; tentative D call: TRBD2 (5 bases). Germline V lookup: CDR1 SNHLY, CDR2 FYNNEI. Deletions cut 6 bases from V and 0 bases from J, with 12 bases between. The length of the CDR3 is 15 residues. The CDR3 sequence is CASRMEARSYNEQFF. The CDR3 coding sequence is TGTGCCAGCAGGATGGAGGCACGCTCCTACAATGAGCAGTTCTTC.

The chain uses TRBV5-4 and TRBJ1-2; TRBD1 is a possible D gene (5 bases). The CDR3 has 13 amino acids. V shed 2 bases and J shed 7 bases, with 12 bases lying between them. The V gene's germline CDR1 is SGHNT and CDR2 YYREEE (reference sequence). As DNA, the CDR3 is TGTGCCAGCAGCTTAGCAGGGATCGGTGGCTACACCTTC. Translated: CASSLAGIGGYTF.

The J gene is TRBJ1-2, the V gene TRBV30; the D is unclear. The germline V and J ends were trimmed by 0 bases and 4 bases, with 9 bases remaining between them. The CDR3 spans 13 residues. From germline, CDR1 is GTSNPN and CDR2 SVGIG (reference sequence). CDR3 sequence: CAWSVLNFYGYTF. For the CDR3, the DNA is TGTGCCTGGAGTGTACTTAACTTCTATGGCTACACCTTC.

The rearrangement uses TRBV6-1 and TRBJ1-1; D is uncertain. CDR3 size: 13 residues. The ends were cut back, 8 bases at V and 5 bases at J, with 15 bases in the middle. Germline lookup yields CDR1 MNHNS and CDR2 SASEGT. The CDR3 DNA is TGTGCCAGCGCCCTTCAGATGAGGACTGAAGCTTTCTTT. Residues: CASALQMRTEAFF.

V usage is TRBV30 and J usage is TRBJ2-7; possibly TRBD2 for D (5 bases). Germline-derived CDR1 and CDR2 are GTSNPN and SVGIG (reference sequence). The CDR3 length is 11 residues. V lost 6 bases and J 0 bases, leaving 6 bases between the germline ends. The CDR3: CACRDSYEQYF. The DNA for the CDR3 is TGTGCCTGTCGGGACTCCTACGAGCAGTACTTC.

The J gene is TRBJ2-2, the V gene TRBV12-5, with TRBD2 matching 8 bases. Germline V CDR1 and CDR2: LGHNT, FRNRAP. The CDR3 consists of 19 residues. With 0 bases clipped from V and 4 bases from J, the junction kept 13 bases outside the gene matches. The CDR3 spells CASGLVRFWRGVTTGELFF. The CDR3 DNA reads as TGTGCTAGTGGTTTGGTAAGGTTTTGGCGGGGGGTAACCACCGGGGAGCTGTTTTTT.

A single count supports this clone. The rearrangement uses TRBV5-4 and TRBJ2-5; 10 bases agree with TRBD2. Germline assignment: CDR1 SGHNT and CDR2 YYREEE (reference sequence). The trim removed 0 bases at V and 4 bases at J, leaving 9 bases unmatched. The CDR3 contains 17 residues. Here the CDR3 DNA reads TGTGCCAGCAGCTTGGGGCCAGCGGGGGGGGTAGGAGAGACCCAGTACTTC. It codes for CASSLGPAGGVGETQYF.

The gene calls are TRBV11-3 and TRBJ2-3; D tentatively reads TRBD1 or TRBD2 (5 bases each). The CDR3 length is 14 residues. Germline values: CDR1 SGHNT, CDR2 YENEEA. Trimming stripped 4 bases from V and 11 bases from J, with 19 bases between. The CDR3 is CASSSIHRDRQQYF. CDR3 sequence (DNA): TGTGCCAGCAGCTCGATACACCGGGACCGACAGCAGTATTTT.